The 11 T cell receptor beta chains reported below all come from one sample, sequenced in a study of shared clonotypes between healthy human individuals. Here immunoSEQ multiplex PCR was the method, and the copy in TCRdb shows in-frame clones only, minus some. The sample consists of millions of clones, approximately 90% of them appearing once. Input material: naive CD4+ T cells sorted from blood. The subset here: CD45RA+ positively selected. These TCRs come from a man younger than 35 in good health.

This chain connects TRBV6-1 to TRBJ2-4, with D maybe TRBD1 (6 bases). The V gene's germline CDR1 is MNHNS and CDR2 SASEGT. CDR3 length: 15 amino acids. Trimming took off 4 bases at V and 0 bases at J, with 10 bases between the two ends. CDR3 residues: CASSGGLVAKNIQYF. CDR3 DNA: TGTGCCAGCAGTGGGGGGCTAGTAGCCAAAAACATTCAGTACTTC.

The rearrangement joins TRBV7-9 to TRBJ2-4, with 11 bases lining up with TRBD1. The CDR3 covers 15 residues. Germline V gives CDR1 SEHNR, CDR2 FQNEAQ (reference sequence). Trimming removed 4 bases from V and 1 base from J; junction bases left unmatched: 0. The CDR3 reads CASSWDRGAKNIQYF. In nucleotides, the CDR3 is TGTGCCAGCAGCTGGGACAGGGGGGCCAAAAACATTCAGTACTTC.

The CDR3 region has the DNA TGTGCCAGCAGCCCTCGACAGGGCTCTATAAGCTCCTACGAGCAGTACTTC. Amino acids: CASSPRQGSISSYEQYF. This chain connects TRBV5-4 to TRBJ2-7, with TRBD1 matching 7 bases. V shed 4 bases and J 0 bases; nucleotides not matched to a gene: 13. The germline V gene has CDR1 SGHNT and CDR2 YYREEE (reference sequence). The CDR3 sequence is 17 residues long.

The chain links TRBV6-1 to TRBJ2-1; the D is unclear. CDR1 is MNHNS and CDR2 is SASEGT in the germline V gene. This CDR3 spans 15 amino acids. The germline V and J ends were trimmed by 4 bases and 9 bases, with 19 bases remaining between them. The CDR3 spells CASSAQTLGFFEQFF. The DNA of the CDR3 is TGTGCCAGCAGTGCTCAAACCTTGGGGTTTTTTGAGCAGTTCTTC.

With respect to this clone: At one boundary the junction diverges from the germline segment, which might be a read error. The rearrangement uses TRBV7-7 and TRBJ2-6; 10 bases align to TRBD2. The CDR3 loop spans 20 amino acids. CDR1 and CDR2 (germline): SSHAT, FNYEAQ (reference sequence). The DNA of the CDR3 is TGTGCTAGCAGCTTCCTGACACTAGCGGGACCTTACTCTGGGGCCAACGTCCTGACTTTC. Translating it yields CASSFLTLAGPYSGANVLTF.

This clone was recorded once. This chain connects TRBV5-1 to TRBJ1-5; possible D gene TRBD1, 5 bases. V lost 0 bases and J 0 bases, leaving 10 bases between the germline ends. The length of the CDR3 is 16 residues. Germline V gene sequence: CDR1 SGHRS, CDR2 YFSETQ. The CDR3 here is CASSLEGRSSNQPQHF. CDR3 DNA: TGCGCCAGCAGCTTGGAGGGGCGCAGTAGCAATCAGCCCCAGCATTTT.

The chain couples TRBV19 to TRBJ1-1; the D is unclear. The CDR3 runs to 13 residues. V shed 7 bases and J shed 0 bases, with 9 bases lying between them. CDR1 and CDR2 from the germline V gene are LNHDA and SQIVND (reference sequence). The CDR3 sequence is CASTVDLNTEAFF. The CDR3 DNA sequence: TGTGCCAGTACTGTGGACCTGAACACTGAAGCTTTCTTT.

Written as DNA, the CDR3 is TGTGCCAGCAGCTTAGGGGGGGGCGGGAGTCCCCACGAGCAGTACTTC. Translating gives CASSLGGGGSPHEQYF. The J gene is TRBJ2-7, the V gene TRBV7-2; a possible D gene is TRBD2 (7 bases). Germline CDR1 and CDR2: SGHTA and FQGNSA. The CDR3 has 16 residues. The V end was cut by 1 base, the J end by 5 bases, with 18 bases between.

CDR3 amino acids: CASSPSPGLSEQYF. The CDR3, as DNA: TGTGCCAGCAGTCCCAGCCCAGGACTAAGCGAGCAGTACTTC. The rearrangement joins TRBV6-6 to TRBJ2-7; weak D call: TRBD2 (6 bases). Germline CDR1 and CDR2: MNHNY and SVGAGI (reference sequence). The CDR3 sequence is 14 residues long. V lost 5 bases and J lost 6, with 17 bases in between.

The count of this clone is one. CDR3 bases: TGTGCCTGGAGTGTACAGGGGGGGGTCTATGGCTACACCTTC. Its translation: CAWSVQGGVYGYTF. V usage is TRBV30 and J usage is TRBJ1-2; TRBD1 agrees at 8 bases. From germline, CDR1 is GTSNPN and CDR2 SVGIG (reference sequence). Trimming took 0 bases from V and 4 from J; bases not matched to a gene: 4. The CDR3 is 14 residues long.

The genes are TRBV7-9 and TRBJ1-1, with D possibly matching TRBD1 (6 bases). V was clipped by 3 bases and J by 4 bases, with 12 bases between them. This CDR3 has 14 amino acids. Looked up from germline, CDR1 is SEHNR and CDR2 is FQNEAQ (reference sequence). CDR3 DNA sequence: TGTGCCAGCAGCTTGATAACAGGGAGCACTGAAGCTTTCTTT. Its translation: CASSLITGSTEAFF. Full variable domain (remainder filled in from reference TRBV7-9 and TRBJ1-1): DTGVSQNPRHKITKRGQNVTFRCDPISEHNRLYWYRQTLGQGPEFLTYFQNEAQLEKSRLLSDRFSAERPKGSFSTLEIQRTEQGDSAMYLCASSLITGSTEAFFGQGTRLTVV.